The present T cell receptor beta chain was sequenced within a study of blood T cells in healthy people across ages. Trimming at V came to 5 bases and at J to 6 bases, leaving 9 bases not matched to a gene. The CDR3 sequence is 14 residues long. Germline CDR1 and CDR2: DFQATT and SNEGSKA (reference sequence). Donors were healthy Caucasian individuals from Russia aged about 6 to 90. Together with a sample-barcoded 5' primer, a J-beta primer mix was included in a second PCR lasting about 6 to 12 cycles. TCRdb re-derived calls from the 5' RACE reads in MiXCR, one entry per CDR3 protein. The table has about 1.4 million distinct CDR3 sequences, 59% seen once.

The receptor's source is a man between 18 and 29 years old in good health. The rearrangement joins TRBV20-1 to TRBJ2-7, with TRBD2 matching 11 bases. What was sequenced was blood. The CDR3 sequence: CSADLAGGGSEQYF. The CDR3 DNA sequence: TGCAGTGCTGACCTAGCGGGAGGAGGTTCCGAGCAGTACTTC.